Below are 12 T cell receptor beta chains sequenced from a single sample in a study of T cell responses to AZD1222 COVID-19 vaccine. Measured with immunoSEQ multiplex PCR; TCRdb has only the in-frame clones, and not every one. Of about 180,000 clones in the sample, 85% to 90% are singletons; the top ten hold 1.5% to 2%. The specimen was peripheral blood, collected on day 0 of AZD1222 vaccination. The receptors shown here come from an adult in good health.

The V call is TRBV4-1, the J call TRBJ2-3; D is unclear. Germline CDR1 and CDR2: MGHRA and YSYEKL. The CDR3 runs to 15 residues. Trimming pared 3 bases from V and 0 bases from J, leaving 10 bases between. CDR3 region: CASSQVATSTDTQYF. The CDR3 nucleotides are TGCGCCAGCAGCCAGGTCGCAACGAGCACAGATACGCAGTATTTT.

This clone was seen a handful of times. The J gene is TRBJ1-1, the V gene TRBV6-2 or TRBV6-3, with 7 bases fitting TRBD1. The CDR3 has 14 residues. The J segment lost 4 bases and the V segment lost 5 bases, leaving 7 bases of the junction unmatched. Germline loops: CDR1 MNHEY, CDR2 SVGEGT. The CDR3 DNA follows: TGTGCCAGCAGTAAAACAGGGGCGGGCACTGAAGCTTTCTTT. This translates into CASSKTGAGTEAFF.

The chain joins TRBV5-4 to TRBJ1-6; no reliable D call. Germline CDR1 reads SGHNT; CDR2 reads YYREEE (reference sequence). The CDR3 covers 15 residues. Trimming shortened V by 4 bases and J by 10 bases, and 18 bases separated the two germline ends. The CDR3 loop reads CASSTAEGGRSPLHF. Written as DNA, the CDR3 is TGTGCCAGCAGCACCGCGGAAGGCGGGCGATCACCCCTCCACTTT.

The genes are TRBV11-3 and TRBJ2-7; no clear D. Trimming took 8 bases from V and 3 from J, leaving 14 bases between them. The CDR3 sequence is 13 residues long. The germline CDR1 and CDR2 sequences are SGHNT and YENEEA. The chain's CDR3 is CASGLGNNYEQYF. As DNA, the CDR3 is TGTGCCAGCGGCCTGGGGAACAACTACGAGCAGTACTTC. Using reference TRBV11-3 and TRBJ2-7 for the parts outside the CDR3, the full variable domain is EAGVVQSPRYKIIEKKQPVAFWCNPISGHNTLYWYLQNLGQGPELLIRYENEEAVDDSQLPKDRFSAERLKGVDSTLKIQPAELGDSAVYLCASGLGNNYEQYFGPGTRLTVT.

The V call is TRBV27, the J call TRBJ1-1, with a possible D match to TRBD1 (5 bases). Trimming shortened V by 2 bases and J by 2 bases, and 18 bases separated the two germline ends. The CDR3 runs 17 residues. Germline-derived CDR1 and CDR2 are MNHEY and SMNVEV (reference sequence). CDR3 sequence (DNA): TGTGCCAGCAGTTTAGGGGGTGTCGGCAGGATTAACACTGAAGCTTTCTTT. It codes for CASSLGGVGRINTEAFF.

The genes are TRBV6-6 and TRBJ1-6; no clear D gene. The CDR3 is made up of 16 amino acids. V was cut by 2 bases and J by 1 base, with 9 bases left in between. Germline V gene lookup returns CDR1 MNHNY and CDR2 SVGAGI (reference sequence). CDR3 nucleotide sequence: TGTGCCAGCAGTTACGGAGGGTCTTCCTATAATTCACCCCTCCACTTT. Translated, it gives CASSYGGSSYNSPLHF.

The chain couples TRBV6-4 to TRBJ1-2; D not certain. V gave up 6 bases and J gave up 8 bases, with 16 bases separating them. Germline CDR1 and CDR2: MRHNA and SNTAGT. This CDR3 comprises 13 residues. CDR3: CASSAQSSGGYTF. As DNA, the CDR3 is TGTGCCAGCAGCGCCCAGTCGTCTGGCGGCTACACCTTC.

This chain's CDR3 is CASRTGMSSGNTIYF. DNA of the CDR3: TGCGCCAGCAGGACAGGGATGAGCTCTGGAAACACCATATATTTT. The chain links TRBV10-2 to TRBJ1-3; the match to TRBD1 covers 7 bases. V gave up 6 bases and J gave up 0 bases; unmatched junction bases: 5. CDR3 size: 15 residues. Germline lookup yields CDR1 WSHSY and CDR2 SAAADI.

The chain uses TRBV10-2 and TRBJ1-5, with D possibly being TRBD1 (5 bases). V was trimmed by 4 bases and J by 1 base, leaving 11 bases between them. The CDR3 totals 15 residues. Per the germline V gene, CDR1 is WSHSY and CDR2 is SAAADI. CDR3 nucleotide sequence: TGCGCCAGCAGTGGGTCTGGGGGGAGCAATCAGCCCCAGCATTTT. Its protein is CASSGSGGSNQPQHF.

V usage is TRBV5-6 and J usage is TRBJ1-3, with unresolved D. The CDR3 runs 16 residues. The germline V gene has CDR1 SGHDT and CDR2 YYEEEE. V gave up 4 bases and J gave up 2 bases, with 16 bases separating them. The CDR3 region is CASSPYPLEPGNTIYF. The CDR3 region has the DNA TGTGCCAGCAGCCCCTATCCACTGGAACCTGGAAACACCATATATTTT.

The chain combines TRBV18 with TRBJ2-7, with D possibly matching TRBD2 (6 bases). Trimming shortened V by 2 bases and J by 7 bases, and 15 bases separated the two germline ends. CDR1 and CDR2 (germline): KGHSH, LQKENI. The CDR3 contains 14 residues. CDR3 amino acids: CASSPGGTPREQYF. In nucleotides, the CDR3 is TGTGCCAGCTCACCAGGCGGGACGCCTCGGGAGCAGTACTTC. Looking up the rest from reference TRBV18 and TRBJ2-7 gives the full variable domain: NAGVMQNPRHLVRRRGQEARLRCSPMKGHSHVYWYRQLPEEGLKFMVYLQKENIIDESGMPKERFSAEFPKEGPSILRIQQVVRGDSAAYFCASSPGGTPREQYFGPGTRLTVT.

This chain links TRBV14 with TRBJ1-6; weak D call: TRBD1 (5 bases). The CDR3 totals 13 residues. V dropped 3 bases and J dropped 7 bases, with 7 bases sitting between them. CDR1 SGHDN and CDR2 FVKESK come from the germline V gene. CDR3 sequence (DNA): TGTGCCAGCAGCCACGGGGGGAATTCACCCCTCCACTTT. This translates into CASSHGGNSPLHF. The full variable domain, completed using reference TRBV14 and TRBJ1-6, is EAGVTQFPSHSVIEKGQTVTLRCDPISGHDNLYWYRRVMGKEIKFLLHFVKESKQDESGMPNNRFLAERTGGTYSTLKVQPAELEDSGVYFCASSHGGNSPLHFGNGTRLTVT.